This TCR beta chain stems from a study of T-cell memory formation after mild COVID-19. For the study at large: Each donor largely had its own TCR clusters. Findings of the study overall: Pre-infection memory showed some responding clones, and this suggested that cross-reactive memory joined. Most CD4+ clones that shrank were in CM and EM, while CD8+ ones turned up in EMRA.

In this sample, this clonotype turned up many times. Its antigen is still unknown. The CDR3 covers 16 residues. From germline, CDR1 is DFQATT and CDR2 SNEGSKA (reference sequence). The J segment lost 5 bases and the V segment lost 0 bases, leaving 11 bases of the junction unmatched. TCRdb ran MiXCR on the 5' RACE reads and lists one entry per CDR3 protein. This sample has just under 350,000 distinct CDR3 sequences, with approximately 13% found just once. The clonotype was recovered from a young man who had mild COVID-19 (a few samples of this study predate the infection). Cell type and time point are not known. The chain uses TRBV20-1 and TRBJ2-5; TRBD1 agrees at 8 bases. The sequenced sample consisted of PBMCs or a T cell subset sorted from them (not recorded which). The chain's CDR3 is CSARDLGQGAWETQYF. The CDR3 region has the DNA TGCAGTGCTAGAGATCTGGGGCAGGGGGCTTGGGAGACCCAGTACTTC.